These T cell receptor beta chains were read from a single sample in a study of shared clonotypes between healthy human individuals. Assay: immunoSEQ multiplex PCR; the TCRdb copy retains only in-frame clones and omits some. This table holds around 510,000 clones, around 95% found once. The sequenced material came from naive CD4+ T cells sorted from blood. The source of these receptors is a woman younger than 45 in good health. Both conserved end residues are trimmed from each CDR3. Clone size, where shown, is once, few, many, or a class for clones that have expanded.

v_call	j_call	clone_size	cdr3_aa
TRBV6-6	TRBJ2-1	NA	ASSYPAGKNEQF
TRBV7-8	TRBJ2-7	NA	ASSFAGHGYEQY
TRBV19	TRBJ1-3	NA	ASSTGQPGGNTIY
TRBV4-2	TRBJ1-3	once	ASGTTGTGENTIY
TRBV7-2	TRBJ2-7	NA	ASSWTSGSYEQY
TRBV6-1	TRBJ2-7	NA	ASSVQVYEQY
TRBV28	TRBJ1-2	NA	ASRDRTGTNYGYT
TRBV7-2	TRBJ2-7	NA	ASSLGSGPSYEQY
TRBV11-3	TRBJ2-2	NA	ASSKQGGTGELF
TRBV29-1	TRBJ2-7	NA	SGLGAGDEQY
TRBV19	TRBJ1-4	NA	ASSPRAANEKLF
TRBV19	TRBJ1-2	NA	ASSLDSLLYGYT
TRBV10-3	TRBJ1-3	NA	AISEMLGLIAGNTIY
TRBV30	TRBJ2-7	NA	AWSMAGLAGKYEQY
TRBV5-1	TRBJ2-7	NA	ASSWSSGLSYEQY
TRBV6-1	TRBJ2-7	NA	ASRVLTGVYEQY
TRBV10-3	TRBJ2-5	NA	AIRGREAKETQY
TRBV6-5	TRBJ1-5	NA	ASRRDRAEGQPQH
TRBV28	TRBJ2-5	NA	ATFQETQY
TRBV19	TRBJ1-3	NA	ASKPSVGRNTIY
TRBV15	TRBJ2-7	NA	ATSRFKGTTPYEQY
TRBV27	TRBJ2-7	NA	ASSSGGAGEHEQY
TRBV2	TRBJ2-3	NA	ASSGRTRTITDTQY
TRBV10-1	TRBJ2-2	NA	ASSDPGAGIPGELF
TRBV5-4	TRBJ2-5	NA	ASSPGDGKETQY
TRBV19	TRBJ1-1	NA	ATGGLNTEAF
TRBV30	TRBJ2-1	NA	AWTTPRQVIGYNEQF